This T cell receptor beta chain was observed in a study of cytomegalovirus exposure and HLA in healthy donors. The CDR3 spans 12 residues. In germline, CDR1 is MDHEN, CDR2 SYDVKM. The V gene lost 5 bases and the J gene lost 15 bases, with 17 bases spanning the gap. Comments on this clone: What it binds is not known.

Broader study findings: Association with HLA alleles at 0.05 false discovery rate was found for 16,951 TCR beta sequences in a later analysis. Across donors, presence/absence analyses took sequencing depth to be roughly uniform.

PCR involved 60 Vbeta and 13 Jbeta primers. Measured with immunoSEQ multiplex PCR; TCRdb has only the in-frame clones, and not every one. The table shows tens of thousands of clones, with around 80% occurring only once. V is TRBV28 and J is TRBJ2-1; TRBD2 is a possible D gene (5 bases). This TCR came from a male donor in good health and CMV-seropositive. Material: PBMCs. This CDR3 is CASSTEGSSGFF. CDR3 bases: TGTGCCAGCAGTACCGAGGGTTCCTCGGGGTTCTTC.